These 9 T cell receptor beta chains originate from one sample sequenced in a study of radiotherapy plus CTLA-4 blockade in lung cancer. The data were produced by immunoSEQ multiplex PCR, yet TCRdb's version contains in-frame clones alone and is incomplete. The repertoire consists of more than 75,000 clones, with about four fifths occurring once and the leading ten covering 20% to 30%. Specimen: peripheral blood, collected from a patient treated with radiotherapy plus ipilimumab. These receptors all come from a human donor with non-small cell lung cancer that progressed on radiotherapy plus ipilimumab.

The chain recombines TRBV5-4 with TRBJ2-5, with 7 bases identical to TRBD1. Germline assignment: CDR1 SGHNT and CDR2 YYREEE (reference sequence). The CDR3 loop spans 16 amino acids. The J segment lost 4 bases and the V segment lost 4 bases, leaving 13 bases of the junction unmatched. The CDR3 is CASSRRTQGVAETQYF. CDR3 nucleotide sequence: TGTGCCAGCAGCCGTCGCACCCAGGGGGTAGCAGAGACCCAGTACTTC. The full variable domain, rest sourced from reference TRBV5-4 and TRBJ2-5, is ETGVTQSPTHLIKTRGQQVTLRCSSQSGHNTVSWYQQALGQGPQFIFQYYREEENGRGNFPPRFSGLQFPNYSSELNVNALELDDSALYLCASSRRTQGVAETQYFGPGTRLLVL.

Worth noting for this clone: A junction end diverges from the germline sequence, so it may reflect a read error. CDR3 nucleotide sequence: TGTGCCAGCTCACCCGACGGACACTCCCTTGGTACCCACTTC. The encoded protein is CASSPDGHSLGTHF. J is TRBJ2-7 and V is TRBV18; a possible D gene is TRBD1 (5 bases). This CDR3 has 14 residues. Germline V lookup: CDR1 KGHSH, CDR2 LQKENI.

Only one count was recorded for this clone. This rearrangement joins TRBV10-3 to TRBJ1-5; the D gene is possibly TRBD1 (6 bases). Germline V gives CDR1 ENHRY, CDR2 SYGVKD. The CDR3 loop spans 16 amino acids. Trimming left V 3 bases short and J 2 bases short, with 14 bases between. The chain's CDR3 is CAISDNIRGGNQPQHF. In DNA, the CDR3 is TGTGCCATCAGTGACAATATCAGGGGAGGCAATCAGCCCCAGCATTTT.

As to this clone: One end of the junction is discordant with germline, which a read error may explain. The gene calls are TRBV7-7 and TRBJ2-3, with D perhaps TRBD1 (6 bases). Germline loops: CDR1 SSHAT, CDR2 FNYEAQ (reference sequence). This CDR3 region has 14 residues. The CDR3: CASSLGNREDTQYF. For the CDR3, the DNA is TGTGCTAGCAGCTTAGGCAACAGGGAAGATACGCAGTATTTT.

This clone has a handful of counts. The chain employs TRBV5-1 and TRBJ2-1, with D maybe TRBD2 (6 bases). The CDR3 runs to 16 residues. Germline CDR1 reads SGHRS; CDR2 reads YFSETQ. Between the trimmed V and J ends, which lost 4 bases and 5 bases, there was a span of 19 bases. The CDR3 bases are TGCGCCAGCAGCCTCGGTCCCATAGCGGTTGACAATGAGCAGTTCTTC. Its protein is CASSLGPIAVDNEQFF.

V and J are TRBV2 and TRBJ2-7; D possibly corresponds to TRBD2 (6 bases). CDR3 length: 13 amino acids. Trimming removed 9 bases at V and 6 bases at J, with 18 bases between. Germline CDR1 and CDR2: SNHLY and FYNNEI. CDR3 in amino acids: CASLRDSPREQYF. The CDR3 DNA reads TGTGCCAGTCTCCGGGACTCCCCCCGCGAGCAGTACTTC.

The chain uses TRBV11-2 and TRBJ2-1, with 9 bases identical to TRBD2. The ends lost 3 bases at V and 5 bases at J; junction bases unmatched: 5. The CDR3 consists of 15 residues. Germline V gives CDR1 SGHAT, CDR2 FQNNGV. This CDR3 reads CASSFRTSVNNEQFF. The CDR3 coding sequence is TGTGCCAGCAGCTTTAGGACTAGCGTTAACAATGAGCAGTTCTTC.

The CDR3 DNA reads as TGTGCCAGCAGCGCAGGGGGCGCCAGGGAGACCCAGTACTTC. Its translation: CASSAGGARETQYF. The chain is built from TRBV5-5 and TRBJ2-5; TRBD1 matches 8 bases. This CDR3 spans 14 amino acids. Germline V CDR1 and CDR2: SGHKS, YYEKEE (reference sequence). The V and J ends lost 4 bases and 5 bases, in that order; junction bases with no gene match: 7.

The rearrangement links TRBV5-1 to TRBJ2-2; D may be TRBD2 (6 bases). V dropped 2 bases and J dropped 7 bases, with 18 bases sitting between them. This CDR3 is built from 16 residues. CDR1 and CDR2 (germline): SGHRS, YFSETQ. In DNA, the CDR3 is TGCGCCAGCAGCTTTTCTTGGAGCGGGTTGGACGGGGAGCTGTTTTTT. Translating gives CASSFSWSGLDGELFF.